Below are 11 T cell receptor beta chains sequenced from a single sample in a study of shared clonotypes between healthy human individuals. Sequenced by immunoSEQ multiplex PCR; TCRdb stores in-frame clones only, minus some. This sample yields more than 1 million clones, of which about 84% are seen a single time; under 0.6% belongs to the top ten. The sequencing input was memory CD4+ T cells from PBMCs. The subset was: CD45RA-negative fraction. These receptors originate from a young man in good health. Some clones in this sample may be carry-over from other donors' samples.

DNA for the CDR3: TGTGCCACCAGCAGTAATAGCAATCAGCCCCAGCATTTT. The encoded protein is CATSSNSNQPQHF. J is TRBJ1-5 and V is TRBV15; the D is unclear. Looked up from germline, CDR1 is LNHNV and CDR2 is YYDKDF (reference sequence). CDR3 length equals 13 residues. The germline V and J ends were trimmed by 3 bases and 0 bases, with 3 bases remaining between them. The variable domain in full, completed from reference TRBV15 and TRBJ1-5, reads DAMVIQNPRYQVTQFGKPVTLSCSQTLNHNVMYWYQQKSSQAPKLLFHYYDKDFNNEADTPDNFQSRRPNTSFCFLDIRSPGLGDTAMYLCATSSNSNQPQHFGDGTRLSIL.

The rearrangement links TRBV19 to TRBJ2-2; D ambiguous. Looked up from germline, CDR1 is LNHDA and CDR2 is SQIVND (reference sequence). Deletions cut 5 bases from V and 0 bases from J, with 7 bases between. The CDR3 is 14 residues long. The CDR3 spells CASSATSNTGELFF. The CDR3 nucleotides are TGTGCCAGTAGTGCAACCTCGAACACCGGGGAGCTGTTTTTT.

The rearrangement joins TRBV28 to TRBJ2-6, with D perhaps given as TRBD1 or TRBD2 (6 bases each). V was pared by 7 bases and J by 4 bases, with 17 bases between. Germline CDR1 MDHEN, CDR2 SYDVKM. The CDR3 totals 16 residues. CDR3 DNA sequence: TGTGCCAGCACTAACTGGGGGGCAGGAGGGGCCAACGTCCTGACTTTC. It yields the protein CASTNWGAGGANVLTF.

The CDR3 DNA follows: TGTGCCAGCAGCCCGTGGCTAGCGGGTGTCGATGAGCAGTTCTTC. It yields the protein CASSPWLAGVDEQFF. The chain recombines TRBV11-1 with TRBJ2-1, with TRBD2 identical over 8 bases. J gave up 8 bases and V 5 bases, and 11 bases lay outside the gene matches. Germline values: CDR1 SGHAT, CDR2 FQDESV (reference sequence). This CDR3 is built from 15 residues.

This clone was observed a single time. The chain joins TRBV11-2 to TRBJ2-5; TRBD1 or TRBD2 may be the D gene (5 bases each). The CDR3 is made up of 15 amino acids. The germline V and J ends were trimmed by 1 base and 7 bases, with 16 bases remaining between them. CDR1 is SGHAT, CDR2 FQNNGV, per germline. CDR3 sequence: CASSLGLGGPGTQYF. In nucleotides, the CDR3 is TGTGCCAGCAGCTTAGGACTTGGGGGTCCAGGGACCCAGTACTTC.

For the CDR3, the DNA is TGTGCCAGCAGCCCCCAGCCCGGGCCCGGGGAGCTGTTTTTT. It is translated as CASSPQPGPGELFF. The chain joins TRBV7-3 to TRBJ2-2, with unresolved D. CDR3 length: 14 amino acids. V lost 5 bases and J lost 6, with 13 bases in between. Germline CDR1 and CDR2: SGHTA and FQGTGA. Variable domain in full (rest from reference TRBV7-3 and TRBJ2-2): GAGVSQTPSNKVTEKGKYVELRCDPISGHTALYWYRQSLGQGPEFLIYFQGTGAADDSGLPNDRFFAVRPEGSVSTLKIQRTERGDSAVYLCASSPQPGPGELFFGEGSRLTVL.

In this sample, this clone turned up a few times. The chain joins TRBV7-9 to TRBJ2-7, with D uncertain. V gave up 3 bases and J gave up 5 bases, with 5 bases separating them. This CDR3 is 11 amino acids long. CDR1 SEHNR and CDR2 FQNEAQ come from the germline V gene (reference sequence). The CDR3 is CASSFADEQYF. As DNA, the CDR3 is TGTGCCAGCAGCTTCGCAGACGAGCAGTACTTC.

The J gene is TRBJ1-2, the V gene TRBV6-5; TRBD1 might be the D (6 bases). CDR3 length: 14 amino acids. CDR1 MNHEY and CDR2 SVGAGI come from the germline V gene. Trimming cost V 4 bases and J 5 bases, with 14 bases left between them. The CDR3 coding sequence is TGTGCCAGCAGTTTCCTGAACAGGGCTTATGGCTACACCTTC. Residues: CASSFLNRAYGYTF.

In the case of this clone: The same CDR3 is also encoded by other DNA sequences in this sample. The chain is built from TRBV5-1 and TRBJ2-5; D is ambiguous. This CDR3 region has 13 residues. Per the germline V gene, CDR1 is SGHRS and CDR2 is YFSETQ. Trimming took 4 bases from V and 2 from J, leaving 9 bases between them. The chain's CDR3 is CASSLGRQETQYF. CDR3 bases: TGCGCCAGCAGCCTGGGCAGGCAAGAGACCCAGTACTTC.

The CDR3 here is CASSPNPGTSGKEYF. In DNA form, the CDR3 reads TGTGCCAGCTCACCCAATCCTGGTACTAGCGGGAAGGAGTATTTT. The V and J genes are TRBV18 and TRBJ2-3; the match to TRBD2 covers 10 bases. J was trimmed by 13 bases and V by 3 bases; bases with no gene match: 13. Germline V gene sequence: CDR1 KGHSH, CDR2 LQKENI. The CDR3 is 15 residues long.

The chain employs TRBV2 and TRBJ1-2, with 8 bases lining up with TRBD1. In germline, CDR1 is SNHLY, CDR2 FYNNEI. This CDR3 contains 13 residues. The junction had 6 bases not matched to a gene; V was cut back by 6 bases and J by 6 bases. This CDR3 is CASRYTGGDGYTF. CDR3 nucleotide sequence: TGTGCCAGCAGATATACAGGGGGGGATGGCTACACCTTC. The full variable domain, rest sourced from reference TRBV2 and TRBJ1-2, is EPEVTQTPSHQVTQMGQEVILRCVPISNHLYFYWYRQILGQKVEFLVSFYNNEISEKSEIFDDQFSVERPDGSNFTLKIRSTKLEDSAMYFCASRYTGGDGYTFGSGTRLTVV.